Shown below are 5 T cell receptor beta chains from a single sample sequenced in a study of CD8+ T cells in alopecia areata. cDNA reverse transcribed from extracted RNA served as the sequencing template. Only in-frame clones appear in the TCRdb table, and some are missing; sequencing was by immunoSEQ multiplex PCR. The table has roughly 200,000 clones, roughly three fifths seen once; the top ten hold less than 4%. Documented treatment: oral pan-JAK inhibitor, 5-10 mg twice daily. The sample here was CD4+ T cells sorted from blood, taken at week 4, from a patient treated with tofacitinib. The receptors stem from a human donor with alopecia areata.

The V call is TRBV20-1, the J call TRBJ1-1, with D possibly matching TRBD1 (5 bases). Per germline, CDR1 DFQATT and CDR2 SNEGSKA (reference sequence). V lost 8 bases to trimming and J lost 11 bases, with 18 bases between them. The CDR3 runs 11 residues. CDR3 in amino acids: CSFRGNQGAFF. The CDR3 DNA reads TGCAGTTTTCGGGGGAACCAAGGGGCTTTCTTT.

This clone was detected a few times. The rearrangement joins TRBV30 to TRBJ2-1; D may be TRBD1 or TRBD2 (6 bases each). The V and J ends lost 3 bases and 0 bases respectively, with 18 bases between them. Germline CDR1 GTSNPN, CDR2 SVGIG (reference sequence). CDR3 length: 17 amino acids. CDR3 bases: TGTGCCTGGAGAGGCGGAAAAGGGGGGAGCTCCTACAATGAGCAGTTCTTC. Amino acid sequence: CAWRGGKGGSSYNEQFF.

Turning to this clone: This likely comes from a read error, as the CDR3 has no conserved phenylalanine or tryptophan at its end. The DNA is left out, because the CDR3 cannot be placed on it with certainty; the CDR3 is given as TCRdb lists it. The chain has TRBV28 and TRBJ1-2. The germline gives CDR1 MDHEN, CDR2 SYDVKM. The CDR3 totals 13 residues, both ends included. The CDR3 here is CASSLSSLGSPSQ.

In its sample, this clone was seen a few times. This chain links TRBV7-9 with TRBJ1-1; 7 positions agree with TRBD1. After removal of 0 bases from V and 0 bases from J, the junction contained 13 bases not matched to a gene. The length of the CDR3 is 19 residues. CDR1 and CDR2 from the germline V gene are SEHNR and FQNEAQ (reference sequence). Here the CDR3 reads CASSLAPRQGARMNTEAFF. CDR3 coding DNA: TGTGCCAGCAGCTTAGCGCCGAGACAGGGAGCTCGTATGAACACTGAAGCTTTCTTT.

This chain links TRBV6-6 with TRBJ1-6; 7 bases align to TRBD1. V lost 6 bases and J lost 9; bases outside the gene matches: 8. Germline CDR1 reads MNHNY; CDR2 reads SVGAGI (reference sequence). CDR3 length: 14 amino acids. The CDR3 DNA follows: TGTGCCAGCAGCCCCCCCGGACAGGCTTCACCCCTCCACTTT. It translates to CASSPPGQASPLHF.